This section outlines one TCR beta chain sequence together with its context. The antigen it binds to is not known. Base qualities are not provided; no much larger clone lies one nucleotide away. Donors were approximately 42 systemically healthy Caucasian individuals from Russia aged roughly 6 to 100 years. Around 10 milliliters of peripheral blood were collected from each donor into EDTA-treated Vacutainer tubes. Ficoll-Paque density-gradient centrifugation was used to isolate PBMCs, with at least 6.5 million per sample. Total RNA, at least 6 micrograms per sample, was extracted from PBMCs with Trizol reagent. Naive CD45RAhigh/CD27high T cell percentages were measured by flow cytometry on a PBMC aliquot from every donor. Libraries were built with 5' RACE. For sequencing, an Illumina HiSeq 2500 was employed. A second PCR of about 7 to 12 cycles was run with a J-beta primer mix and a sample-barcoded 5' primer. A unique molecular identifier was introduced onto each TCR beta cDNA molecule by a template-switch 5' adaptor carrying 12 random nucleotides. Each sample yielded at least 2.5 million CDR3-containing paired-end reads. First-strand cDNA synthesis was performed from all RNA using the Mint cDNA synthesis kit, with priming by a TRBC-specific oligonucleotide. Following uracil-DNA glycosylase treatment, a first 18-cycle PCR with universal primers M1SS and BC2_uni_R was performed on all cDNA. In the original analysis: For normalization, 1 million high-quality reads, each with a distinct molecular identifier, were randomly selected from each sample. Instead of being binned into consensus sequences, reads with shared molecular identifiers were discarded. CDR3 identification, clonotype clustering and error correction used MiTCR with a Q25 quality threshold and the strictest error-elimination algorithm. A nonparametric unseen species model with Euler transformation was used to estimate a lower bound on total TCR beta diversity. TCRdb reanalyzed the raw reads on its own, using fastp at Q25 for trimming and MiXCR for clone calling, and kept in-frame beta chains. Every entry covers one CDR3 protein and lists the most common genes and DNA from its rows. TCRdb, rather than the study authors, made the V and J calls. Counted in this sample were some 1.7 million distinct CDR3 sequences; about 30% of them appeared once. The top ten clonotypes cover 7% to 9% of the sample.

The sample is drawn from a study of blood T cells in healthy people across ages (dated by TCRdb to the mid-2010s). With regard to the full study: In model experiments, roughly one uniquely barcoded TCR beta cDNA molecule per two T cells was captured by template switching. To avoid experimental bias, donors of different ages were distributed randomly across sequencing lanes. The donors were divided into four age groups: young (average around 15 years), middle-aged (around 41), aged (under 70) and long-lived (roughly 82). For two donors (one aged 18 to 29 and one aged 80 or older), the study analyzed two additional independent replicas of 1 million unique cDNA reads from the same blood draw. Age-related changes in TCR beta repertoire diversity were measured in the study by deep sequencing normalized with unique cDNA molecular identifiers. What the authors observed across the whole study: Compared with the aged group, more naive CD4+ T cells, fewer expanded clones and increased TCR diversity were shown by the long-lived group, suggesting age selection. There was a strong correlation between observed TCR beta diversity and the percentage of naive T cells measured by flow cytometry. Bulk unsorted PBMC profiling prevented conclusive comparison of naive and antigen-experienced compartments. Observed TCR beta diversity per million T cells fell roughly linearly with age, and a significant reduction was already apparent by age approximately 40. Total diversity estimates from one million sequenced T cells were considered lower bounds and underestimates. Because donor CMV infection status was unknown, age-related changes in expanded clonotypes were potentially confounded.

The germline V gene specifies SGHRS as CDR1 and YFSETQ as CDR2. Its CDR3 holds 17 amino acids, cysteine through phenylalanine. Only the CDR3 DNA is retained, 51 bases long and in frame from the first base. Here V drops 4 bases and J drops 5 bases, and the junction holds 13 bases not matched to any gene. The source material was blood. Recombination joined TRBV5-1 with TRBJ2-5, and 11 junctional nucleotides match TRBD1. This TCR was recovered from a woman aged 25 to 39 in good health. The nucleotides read TGCGCCAGCAGCAGGGGACAGGGGGGATTTATAATGGAGACCCAGTACTTC. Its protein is CASSRGQGGFIMETQYF. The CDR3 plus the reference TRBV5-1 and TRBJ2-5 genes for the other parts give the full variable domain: KAGVTQTPRYLIKTRGQQVTLSCSPISGHRSVSWYQQTPGQGLQFLFEYFSETQRNKGNFPGRFSGRQFSNSRSEMNVSTLELGDSALYLCASSRGQGGFIMETQYFGPGTRLLVL.